The clone carrying this T cell receptor (beta chain) appeared a single time. The antigen is undetermined. Sequenced by immunoSEQ multiplex PCR; TCRdb stores in-frame clones only, minus some. The table has some 120,000 clones, around 92% seen once. The entry originates in a study of T cell responses to AZD1222 COVID-19 vaccine. The study, taken as a whole, reports: With dominance at 160-218 and 743-854, vaccine-associated CD4 TCRs spanned spike. The donor cohort was predominantly white British with a female majority, and clonal diversity may have been underestimated.

With V trimmed by 6 bases and J by 4 bases, 8 bases remained unmatched. The length of the CDR3 is 14 residues. CDR1 is LNHDA, CDR2 SQIVND, per germline (reference sequence). This specimen consisted of peripheral blood, obtained on day 0 of AZD1222 vaccination. The sequence came from an adult in good health. This chain joins TRBV19 and TRBJ1-2; 7 nucleotides line up with TRBD1. The CDR3 loop is CASSLVDRVYGYTF. The CDR3 DNA reads TGTGCCAGTAGCCTTGTAGACAGGGTCTATGGCTACACCTTC.